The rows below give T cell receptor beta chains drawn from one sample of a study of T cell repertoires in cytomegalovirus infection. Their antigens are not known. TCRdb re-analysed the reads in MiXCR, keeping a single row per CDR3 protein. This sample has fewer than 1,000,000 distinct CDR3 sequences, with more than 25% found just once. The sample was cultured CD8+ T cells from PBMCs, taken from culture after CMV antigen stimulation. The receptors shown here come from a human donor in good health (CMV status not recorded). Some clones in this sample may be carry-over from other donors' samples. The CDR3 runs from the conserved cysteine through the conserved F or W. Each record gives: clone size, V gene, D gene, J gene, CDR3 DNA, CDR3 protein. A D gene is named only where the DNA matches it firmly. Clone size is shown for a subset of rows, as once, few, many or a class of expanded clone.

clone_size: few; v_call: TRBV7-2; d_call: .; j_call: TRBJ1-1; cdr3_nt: TGTGCCAGCAGCTTAGCGGGGGCTGGGTTGGATGCTGAAGCTTTCTTT; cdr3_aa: CASSLAGAGLDAEAFF
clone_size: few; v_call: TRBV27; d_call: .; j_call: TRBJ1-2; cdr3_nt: TGTGCCAGCAGTTTCGGATTCCAGGGTATCCTTGGCTACACCTTC; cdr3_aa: CASSFGFQGILGYTF
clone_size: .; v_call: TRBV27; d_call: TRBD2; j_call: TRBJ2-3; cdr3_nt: TGTGCCAGCTCCGGGGGGGTATTCACAGATACGCAGTATTTT; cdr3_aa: CASSGGVFTDTQYF
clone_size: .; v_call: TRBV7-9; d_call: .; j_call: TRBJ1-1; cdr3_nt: TGTGCCAGCAGCTTCGACAGGTCTGAAGCTTTCTTT; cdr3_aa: CASSFDRSEAFF
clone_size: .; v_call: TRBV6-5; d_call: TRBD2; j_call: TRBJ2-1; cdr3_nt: TGTGCCAGCAGTTACGGGACTAGCGGGGGGGGTGAGCAGTTCTTC; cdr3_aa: CASSYGTSGGGEQFF
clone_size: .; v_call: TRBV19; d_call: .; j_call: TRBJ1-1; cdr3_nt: TGTGCCAGTAGTATTGCAGGGGCGGGCACTGAAGCTTTCTTT; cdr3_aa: CASSIAGAGTEAFF
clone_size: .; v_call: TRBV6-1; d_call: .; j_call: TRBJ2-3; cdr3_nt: TGTGCCAGCAGTAACGGACCATACACAGATACGCAGTATTTT; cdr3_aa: CASSNGPYTDTQYF
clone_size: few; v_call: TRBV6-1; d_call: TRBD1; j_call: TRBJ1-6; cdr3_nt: TGTGCCAGCTTCGGACAGGGAAGATCACCCCTCCACTTT; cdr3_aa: CASFGQGRSPLHF
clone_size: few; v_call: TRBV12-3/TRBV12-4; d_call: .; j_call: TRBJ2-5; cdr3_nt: TGTGCCAGCAGTTTAGGGGGACCAGAGACCCAGTACTTC; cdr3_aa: CASSLGGPETQYF
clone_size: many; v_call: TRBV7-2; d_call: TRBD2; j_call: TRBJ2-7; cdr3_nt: TGTGCCAGCAGCCCCCGCCCTAGGGGAGGGAACGAGCAGTACTTC; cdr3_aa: CASSPRPRGGNEQYF